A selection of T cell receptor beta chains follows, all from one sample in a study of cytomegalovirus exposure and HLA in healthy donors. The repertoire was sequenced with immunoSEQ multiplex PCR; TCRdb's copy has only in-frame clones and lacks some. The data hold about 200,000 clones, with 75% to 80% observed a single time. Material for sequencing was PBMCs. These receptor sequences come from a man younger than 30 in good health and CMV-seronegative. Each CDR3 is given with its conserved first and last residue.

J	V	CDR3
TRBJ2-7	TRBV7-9	CASSPEAGEYEQYF
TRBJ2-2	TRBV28	CASSRTDTNTGELFF
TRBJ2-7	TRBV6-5	CASSYSFGQVVDEQYF
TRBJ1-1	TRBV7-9	CASSFGTVTMNTEAFF
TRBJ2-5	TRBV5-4	CASSPGLQETQYF
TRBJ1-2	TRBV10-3	CAISGGARLAGLYGYTF
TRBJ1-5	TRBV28	CASSLQGGISNQPQHF
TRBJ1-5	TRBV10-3	CAISGSGDNQPQHF
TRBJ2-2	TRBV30	CAWSSGLAHTGELFF
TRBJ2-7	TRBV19	CASSRGTHTTYEQYF
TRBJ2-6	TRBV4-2	CASSQDGTSGANVLTF
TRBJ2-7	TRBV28	CASSLGTSGTEQYF
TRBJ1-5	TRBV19	CASSYPGQRRPPQHF
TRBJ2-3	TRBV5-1	CASSPFGGDPTDTQYF
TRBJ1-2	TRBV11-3	CASSLDEVGQGWNGYTF
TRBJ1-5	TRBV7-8	CASRRTGETYSNQPQHF
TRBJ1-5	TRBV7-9	CSSSLSGLTNQRQHF
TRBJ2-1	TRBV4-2	CASSQDDVAGRGDNEQFF
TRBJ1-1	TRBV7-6	CASSHRQGVNTEAFF
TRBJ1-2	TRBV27	CASSSTGTRGDGYTF
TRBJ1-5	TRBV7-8	CASSLAPHQGSNQPQHF
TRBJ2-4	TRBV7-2	CASSRGQGEGIQYF
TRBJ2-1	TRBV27	CASSPSLTSGRYDYSYNEQFF
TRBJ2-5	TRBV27	CASSFQGREETQYF
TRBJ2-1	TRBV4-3	CASSQLTSGPHNEQFF
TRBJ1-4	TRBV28	CASSPLYQGGLFF
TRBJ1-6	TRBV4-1	CASSQEGSPGQGNNSPLHF
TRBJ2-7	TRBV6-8	CASSIFLAGLSRGEQYF
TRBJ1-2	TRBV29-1	CSVGGGTNYGYTF
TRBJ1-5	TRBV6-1	CASSEGQSSNQPQHF
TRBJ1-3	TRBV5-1	CASSRDSSGNTIYF
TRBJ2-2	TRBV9	CASSPIVNTGELFF
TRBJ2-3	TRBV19	CASSIRPTGGPTDTQYF
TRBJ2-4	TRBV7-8	CASSFVGGGRRAPAKNIQYF
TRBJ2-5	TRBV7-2	CASSRDRAEETQYF
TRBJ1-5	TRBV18	CASSPSRESNQPQHF
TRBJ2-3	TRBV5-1	CASSLDRQGGADTQYF
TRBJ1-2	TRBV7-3	CASSPGTGLGYTF
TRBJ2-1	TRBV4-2	CASSRGLAGGKEQFF
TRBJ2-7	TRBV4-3	CASSRQVELAGGSYEQYF
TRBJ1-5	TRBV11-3	CASSLDGGTGAQHF
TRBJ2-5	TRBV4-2	CASSQDRRDGGETQYF
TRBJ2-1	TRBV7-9	CASSLGQGGTDEQFF
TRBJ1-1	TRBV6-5	CASSYRGGQAFF
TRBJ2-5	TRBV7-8	CASRRGLDETQYF
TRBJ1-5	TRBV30	CAWSVQGAPNQPQHF
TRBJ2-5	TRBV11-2	CASSLATGRTQETQYF
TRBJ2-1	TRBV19	CASSIGTSGSISNEQFF
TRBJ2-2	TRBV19	CASMGLAGTGELFF
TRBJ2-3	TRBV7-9	CASSLEGAHSDTQYF